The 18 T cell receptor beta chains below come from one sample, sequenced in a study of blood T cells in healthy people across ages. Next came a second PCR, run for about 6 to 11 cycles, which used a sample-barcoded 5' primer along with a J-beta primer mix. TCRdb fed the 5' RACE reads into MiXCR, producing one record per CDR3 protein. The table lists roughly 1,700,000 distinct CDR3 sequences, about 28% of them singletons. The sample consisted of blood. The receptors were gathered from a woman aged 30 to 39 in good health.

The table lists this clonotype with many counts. The CDR3 coding sequence is TGCGCCAGCAGCTACAGTATCAATCAGCCCCAGCATTTT. Protein: CASSYSINQPQHF. This chain connects TRBV4-1 to TRBJ1-5, with no clear D. In germline, CDR1 is MGHRA, CDR2 YSYEKL. The V gene lost 5 bases and the J gene lost 3 bases, with 8 bases spanning the gap. The CDR3 is 13 residues long.

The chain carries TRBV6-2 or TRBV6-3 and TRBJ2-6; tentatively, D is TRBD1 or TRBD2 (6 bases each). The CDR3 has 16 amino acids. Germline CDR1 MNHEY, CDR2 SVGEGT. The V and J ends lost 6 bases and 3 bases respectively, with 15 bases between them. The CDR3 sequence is CASSSRGVLGANVLTF. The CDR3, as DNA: TGTGCCAGCAGCTCGAGGGGGGTTCTTGGGGCCAACGTCCTGACTTTC.

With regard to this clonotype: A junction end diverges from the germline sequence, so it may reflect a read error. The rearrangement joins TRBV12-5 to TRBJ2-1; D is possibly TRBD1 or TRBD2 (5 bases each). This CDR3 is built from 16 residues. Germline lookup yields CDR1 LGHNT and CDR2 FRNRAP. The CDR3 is CTSGLVLSGRCNEQFF. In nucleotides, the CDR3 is TGTACTAGTGGTTTGGTACTGTCAGGGCGCTGCAATGAGCAGTTCTTC.

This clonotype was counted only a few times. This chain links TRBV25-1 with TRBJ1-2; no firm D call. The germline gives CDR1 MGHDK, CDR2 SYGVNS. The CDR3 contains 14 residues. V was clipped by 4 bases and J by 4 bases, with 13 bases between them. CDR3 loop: CASSVSHQTYGYTF. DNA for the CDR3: TGTGCCAGCAGTGTCAGTCACCAGACCTATGGCTACACCTTC.

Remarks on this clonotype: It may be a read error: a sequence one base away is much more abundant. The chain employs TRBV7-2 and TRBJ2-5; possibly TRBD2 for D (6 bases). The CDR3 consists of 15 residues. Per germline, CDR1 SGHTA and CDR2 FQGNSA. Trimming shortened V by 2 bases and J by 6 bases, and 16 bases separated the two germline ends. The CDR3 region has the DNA TGTGCCAGCAGCTTATGGGCGGCGGGACGGAAGACCCAGTACTTC. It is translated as CASSLWAAGRKTQYF.

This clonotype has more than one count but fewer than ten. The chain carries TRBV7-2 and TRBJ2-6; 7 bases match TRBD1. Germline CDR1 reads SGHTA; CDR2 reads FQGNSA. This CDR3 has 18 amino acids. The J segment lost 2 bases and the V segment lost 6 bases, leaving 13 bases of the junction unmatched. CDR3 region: CASSFTGTVVTGANVLTF. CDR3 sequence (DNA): TGTGCCAGCAGTTTCACCGGGACAGTAGTAACTGGGGCCAACGTCCTGACTTTC.

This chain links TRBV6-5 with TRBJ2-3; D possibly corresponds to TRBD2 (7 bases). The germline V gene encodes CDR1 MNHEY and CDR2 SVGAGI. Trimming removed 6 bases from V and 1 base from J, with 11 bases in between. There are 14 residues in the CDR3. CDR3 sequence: CASRFGGRTDTQYF. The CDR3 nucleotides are TGTGCCAGCAGATTCGGGGGGCGCACAGATACGCAGTATTTT.

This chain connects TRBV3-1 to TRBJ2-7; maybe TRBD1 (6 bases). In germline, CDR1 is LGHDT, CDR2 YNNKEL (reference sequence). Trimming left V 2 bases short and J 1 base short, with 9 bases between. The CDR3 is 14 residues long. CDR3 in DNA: TGTGCCAGCAGCCAAAACAGGGAATCCTACGAGCAGTACTTC. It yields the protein CASSQNRESYEQYF.

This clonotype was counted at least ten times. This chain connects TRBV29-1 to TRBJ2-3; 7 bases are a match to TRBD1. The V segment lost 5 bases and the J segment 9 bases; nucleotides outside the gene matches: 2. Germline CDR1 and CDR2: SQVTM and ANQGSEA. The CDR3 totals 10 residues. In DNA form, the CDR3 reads TGCAGCGTTAAGACAGGGACGCAGTATTTT. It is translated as CSVKTGTQYF.

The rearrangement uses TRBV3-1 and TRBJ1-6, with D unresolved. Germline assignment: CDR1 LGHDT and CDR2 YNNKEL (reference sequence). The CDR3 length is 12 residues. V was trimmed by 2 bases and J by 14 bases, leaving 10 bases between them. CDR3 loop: CASSQTGSTLHF. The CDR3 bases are TGTGCCAGCAGCCAAACGGGGAGCACCCTCCACTTT.

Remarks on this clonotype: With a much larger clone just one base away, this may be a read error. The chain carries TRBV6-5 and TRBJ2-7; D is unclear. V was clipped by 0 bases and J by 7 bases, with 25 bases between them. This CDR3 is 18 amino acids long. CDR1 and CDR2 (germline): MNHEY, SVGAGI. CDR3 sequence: CASSYSGPYGFVHNEQYF. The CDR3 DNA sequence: TGTGCCAGCAGTTACTCGGGCCCCTATGGATTCGTCCACAATGAGCAGTACTTC.

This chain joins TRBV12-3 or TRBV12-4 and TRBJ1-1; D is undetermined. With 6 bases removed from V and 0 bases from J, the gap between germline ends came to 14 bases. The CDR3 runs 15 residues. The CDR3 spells CASSPAQPLNTEAFF. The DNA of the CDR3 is TGTGCCAGCAGCCCAGCACAGCCTCTGAACACTGAAGCTTTCTTT.

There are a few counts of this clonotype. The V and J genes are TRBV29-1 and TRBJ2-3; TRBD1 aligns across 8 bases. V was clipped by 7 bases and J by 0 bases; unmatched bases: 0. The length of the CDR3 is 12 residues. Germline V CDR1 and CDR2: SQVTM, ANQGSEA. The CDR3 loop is CSGQGSTDTQYF. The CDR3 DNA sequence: TGCAGCGGACAGGGGAGCACAGATACGCAGTATTTT.

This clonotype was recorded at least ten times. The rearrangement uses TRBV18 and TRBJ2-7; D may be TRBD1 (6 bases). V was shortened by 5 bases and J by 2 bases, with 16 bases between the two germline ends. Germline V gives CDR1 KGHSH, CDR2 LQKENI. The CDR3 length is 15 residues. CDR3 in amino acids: CASSVGAGEAYEQYF. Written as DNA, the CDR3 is TGTGCCAGCTCAGTCGGGGCAGGGGAAGCCTACGAGCAGTACTTC. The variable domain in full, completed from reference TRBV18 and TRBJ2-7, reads NAGVMQNPRHLVRRRGQEARLRCSPMKGHSHVYWYRQLPEEGLKFMVYLQKENIIDESGMPKERFSAEFPKEGPSILRIQQVVRGDSAAYFCASSVGAGEAYEQYFGPGTRLTVT.

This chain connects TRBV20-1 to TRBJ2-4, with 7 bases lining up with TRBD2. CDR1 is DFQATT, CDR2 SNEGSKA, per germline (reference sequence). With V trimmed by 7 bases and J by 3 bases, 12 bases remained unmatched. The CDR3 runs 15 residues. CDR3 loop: CSVGGIGVGKNIQYF. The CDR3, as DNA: TGCAGTGTGGGGGGGATTGGTGTGGGCAAAAACATTCAGTACTTC.

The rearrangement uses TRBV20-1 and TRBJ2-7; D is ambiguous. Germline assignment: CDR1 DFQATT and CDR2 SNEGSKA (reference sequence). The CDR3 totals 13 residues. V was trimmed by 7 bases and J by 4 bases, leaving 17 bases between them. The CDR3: CSGKTLVEYEQYF. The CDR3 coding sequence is TGCAGTGGAAAGACCCTGGTGGAGTACGAGCAGTACTTC.

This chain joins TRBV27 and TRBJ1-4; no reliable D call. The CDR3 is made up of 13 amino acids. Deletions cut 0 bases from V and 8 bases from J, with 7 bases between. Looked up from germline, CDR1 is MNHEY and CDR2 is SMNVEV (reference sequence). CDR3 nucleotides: TGTGCCAGCAGTTTATCGTTCGCAGAAAAACTGTTTTTT. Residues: CASSLSFAEKLFF.

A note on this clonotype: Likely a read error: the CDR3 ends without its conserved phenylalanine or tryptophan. The CDR3 is CASSFSNEQFV. The CDR3 bases are TGTGCCAGCAGCTTCTCCAATGAGCAGTTCGTC. The chain couples TRBV7-8 to TRBJ2-1; D is undetermined. Germline V gene data show CDR1 as SGHVS and CDR2 as FQNEAQ. The CDR3 spans 11 residues. V lost 3 bases and J 6 bases, leaving 3 bases between the germline ends.